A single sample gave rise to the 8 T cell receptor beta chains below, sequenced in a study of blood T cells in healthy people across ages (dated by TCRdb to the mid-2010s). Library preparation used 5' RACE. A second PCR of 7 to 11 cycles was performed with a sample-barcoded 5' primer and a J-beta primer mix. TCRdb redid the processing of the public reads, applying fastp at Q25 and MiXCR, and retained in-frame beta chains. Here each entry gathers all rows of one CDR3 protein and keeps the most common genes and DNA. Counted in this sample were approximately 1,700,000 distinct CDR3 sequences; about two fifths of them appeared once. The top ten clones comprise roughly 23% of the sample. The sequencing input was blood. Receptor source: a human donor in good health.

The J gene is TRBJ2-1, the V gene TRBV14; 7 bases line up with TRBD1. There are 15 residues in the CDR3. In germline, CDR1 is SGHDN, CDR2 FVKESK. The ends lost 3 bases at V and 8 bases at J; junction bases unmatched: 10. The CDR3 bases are TGTGCCAGCAGCCACGGACAGGTTACCTGGGATGAGCAGTTCTTC. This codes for CASSHGQVTWDEQFF.

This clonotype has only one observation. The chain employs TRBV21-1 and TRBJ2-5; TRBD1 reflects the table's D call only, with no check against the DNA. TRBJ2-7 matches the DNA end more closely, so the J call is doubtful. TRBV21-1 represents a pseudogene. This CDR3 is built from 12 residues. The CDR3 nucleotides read TGTGCCAGCGTAGGCAGGGGCTACGAGCAGTACTTC. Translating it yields CASVGRGYEQYF.

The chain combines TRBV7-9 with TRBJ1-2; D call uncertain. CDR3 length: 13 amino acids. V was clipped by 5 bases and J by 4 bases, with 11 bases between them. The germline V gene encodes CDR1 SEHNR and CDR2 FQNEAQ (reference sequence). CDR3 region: CASSKGLVYGYTF. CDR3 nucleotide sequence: TGTGCCAGCAGCAAGGGCCTCGTCTATGGCTACACCTTC.

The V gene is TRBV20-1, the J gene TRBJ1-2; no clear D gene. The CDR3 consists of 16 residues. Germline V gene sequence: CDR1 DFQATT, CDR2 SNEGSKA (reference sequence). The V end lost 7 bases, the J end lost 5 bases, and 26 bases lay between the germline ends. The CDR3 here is CSVTPQPRSLRYGYTF. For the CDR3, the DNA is TGCAGTGTTACCCCTCAGCCCCGCTCCCTGAGATATGGCTACACCTTC.

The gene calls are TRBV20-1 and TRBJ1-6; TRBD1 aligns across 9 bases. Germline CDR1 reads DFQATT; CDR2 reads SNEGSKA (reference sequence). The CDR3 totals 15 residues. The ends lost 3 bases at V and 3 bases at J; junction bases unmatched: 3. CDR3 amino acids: CSARRTGDYNSPLHF. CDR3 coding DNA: TGCAGTGCTAGGAGGACAGGGGACTATAATTCACCCCTCCACTTT.

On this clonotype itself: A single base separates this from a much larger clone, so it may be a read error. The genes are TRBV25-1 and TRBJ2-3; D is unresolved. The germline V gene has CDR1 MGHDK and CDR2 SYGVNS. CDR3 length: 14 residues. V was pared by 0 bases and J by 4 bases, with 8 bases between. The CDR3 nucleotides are TGTGCCAGCAGTGAATACGGCGACGCAGATACGCAGTATTTT. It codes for CASSEYGDADTQYF.

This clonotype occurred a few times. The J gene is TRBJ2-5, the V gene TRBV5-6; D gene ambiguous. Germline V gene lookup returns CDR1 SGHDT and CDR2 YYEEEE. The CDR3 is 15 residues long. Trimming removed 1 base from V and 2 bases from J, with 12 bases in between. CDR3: CASSLFATAQETQYF. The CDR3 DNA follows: TGTGCCAGCAGCTTGTTCGCGACTGCTCAAGAGACCCAGTACTTC.

CDR3 sequence (DNA): TGTGCCACCAGTGACGGGCAGTGGAATGAGCAGTTCTTC. Amino acids: CATSDGQWNEQFF. The chain has TRBV24-1 and TRBJ2-1; D ambiguous. Germline CDR1 and CDR2: KGHDR and SFDVKD. Trimming took 4 bases from V and 7 from J, leaving 10 bases between them. The CDR3 contains 13 residues.